This T cell receptor beta chain was retrieved from a study of shared clonotypes between healthy human individuals. Study-wide background: Per donor, three plates held CD4 naive cells, three held CD4 memory, two held CD8 naive and one held CD8 memory.

Trimming shortened V by 4 bases and J by 6 bases, and 27 bases separated the two germline ends. This CDR3 comprises 18 residues. The germline V gene has CDR1 KGHSH and CDR2 LQKENI. The repertoire was sequenced with immunoSEQ multiplex PCR; TCRdb's copy has only in-frame clones and lacks some. The repertoire holds over a million clones, about 96% seen once, with about 1.2% in the top ten. Overall study results and limits: Among donors, clonotype sharing was expected to be affected by sequencing depth.

In regard to this clone: The antigen remains undetermined.

The sample taken for sequencing was naive CD4+ T cells sorted from blood. As for subset: CD45RA+ positively selected. The genes are TRBV18 and TRBJ1-1, with D possibly being TRBD1 (5 bases). The receptor was derived from a man younger than 45 in good health. The CDR3 reads CASSQTSILGGFGAEAFF. DNA of the CDR3: TGTGCCAGCTCACAAACCTCGATCCTGGGGGGGTTCGGCGCTGAAGCTTTCTTT.